These T cell receptor beta chains were read from a single sample in a study of blood T cells in healthy people across ages. TCRdb reanalysed the 5' RACE reads using MiXCR and keeps one entry per CDR3 protein. Counted here are hundreds of thousands of distinct CDR3 sequences, around 24% occurring once; the ten biggest clones make up 7.5% to 9%. A further study also used this sample, focusing on T cells of mothers and their children.

The sequenced sample was blood. Receptors were obtained from a boy aged 10-17 years in good health. The CDR3 runs from the conserved cysteine through the conserved F or W. Fields, in order: CDR3 protein, CDR3 DNA, clone size, V gene, D gene, J gene. D genes are given only for firm matches. The size entry is marked missing in some rows and otherwise reads once, few, many or a size class.

CASSYRGQGARYTF | TGTGCCAGCAGTTACCGGGGACAGGGGGCTCGCTACACCTTC | . | TRBV6-5 | TRBD1 | TRBJ1-2
CASSLYGQGAHEQYF | TGTGCCAGCAGCTTATACGGACAGGGGGCCCACGAGCAGTACTTC | . | TRBV12-3/TRBV12-4 | TRBD1 | TRBJ2-7
CASIGGPGEKLFF | TGTGCCAGTATCGGGGGGCCTGGGGAAAAACTGTTTTTT | . | TRBV19 | . | TRBJ1-4
CASSLRLAGEIWKNEQFF | TGTGCCAGCAGCTTAAGACTAGCGGGAGAAATTTGGAAGAATGAGCAGTTCTTC | . | TRBV11-2 | TRBD2 | TRBJ2-1
CASSLTAGGLSSYNEQFF | TGTGCCAGCAGCTTGACAGCGGGGGGGCTTAGCTCCTACAATGAGCAGTTCTTC | . | TRBV11-2 | TRBD2 | TRBJ2-1
CSAISGRFNEQFF | TGCAGTGCCATTAGCGGGAGGTTCAATGAGCAGTTCTTC | few | TRBV20-1 | TRBD2 | TRBJ2-1
CASSQDMTGYTF | TGCGCCAGCAGCCAAGATATGACTGGCTACACCTTC | . | TRBV4-3 | . | TRBJ1-2
CATLRREPGLNEQFF | TGTGCCACCCTGAGAAGGGAACCGGGGCTCAATGAGCAGTTCTTC | many | TRBV6-5 | . | TRBJ2-1
CASSTTGTDTQYF | TGTGCCAGCAGCACCACAGGGACAGATACGCAGTATTTT | few | TRBV9 | . | TRBJ2-3
CASSPDRVDGYTF | TGTGCCAGCAGCCCGGACAGGGTTGATGGCTACACCTTC | few | TRBV21-1 | . | TRBJ1-2
CASSLEGMQYF | TGTGCCAGCAGCTTAGAGGGGATGCAGTACTTC | . | TRBV7-9 | . | TRBJ2-7
CSAQSYRGEQYF | TGCAGTGCTCAGAGTTATAGAGGCGAGCAGTACTTC | . | TRBV20-1 | . | TRBJ2-7
CASSPLRGTEQFF | TGTGCCAGCAGCCCCCTCCGCGGGACTGAGCAGTTCTTC | . | TRBV27 | . | TRBJ2-1
CASSYSASSSYNEQFF | TGTGCCAGCAGTTACTCAGCTAGCAGCTCCTACAATGAGCAGTTCTTC | . | TRBV6-5 | . | TRBJ2-1
CASSYSLGAGDTEAFF | TGTGCCAGCAGTTACTCGTTAGGGGCCGGAGACACTGAAGCTTTCTTT | few | TRBV6-2/TRBV6-3 | . | TRBJ1-1
CSAPHLGTRSKETQYF | TGCAGTGCCCCCCACCTCGGGACTAGAAGTAAAGAGACCCAGTACTTC | . | TRBV20-1 | TRBD2 | TRBJ2-5
CASSYQTGINQPQHF | TGTGCCAGCAGTTACCAGACAGGGATCAATCAGCCCCAGCATTTT | few | TRBV6-2/TRBV6-3 | TRBD1 | TRBJ1-5
CASSSTFGPADSDTQYF | TGTGCCAGCAGTTCCACCTTCGGACCAGCGGACTCGGATACGCAGTATTTT | few | TRBV28 | . | TRBJ2-3
CSVSTGLAGPYEQYF | TGCAGCGTTTCTACAGGACTAGCGGGGCCCTACGAGCAGTACTTC | . | TRBV29-1 | TRBD2 | TRBJ2-7
CASSRGTGGYNEQFF | TGCGCCAGCAGCCGAGGGACAGGGGGCTACAATGAGCAGTTCTTC | many | TRBV4-3 | TRBD1 | TRBJ2-1
CASTALAVQETQYF | TGTGCCAGCACGGCGCTAGCGGTACAAGAGACCCAGTACTTC | few | TRBV28 | TRBD2 | TRBJ2-5
CASRGPRINTEAFF | TGTGCCAGCAGGGGACCCCGCATAAACACTGAAGCTTTCTTT | few | TRBV28 | . | TRBJ1-1
CSTPGETNTEAFF | TGCAGTACCCCGGGAGAGACGAACACTGAAGCTTTCTTT | . | TRBV20-1 | . | TRBJ1-1
CASSYDSDQETQYF | TGTGCCAGCAGTTACGACAGCGACCAAGAGACCCAGTACTTC | . | TRBV6-5 | . | TRBJ2-5
CASSLGTEGEQFF | TGTGCCAGCAGTTTAGGGACTGAGGGTGAGCAGTTCTTC | . | TRBV28 | . | TRBJ2-1
CASSPRASGGEADTQYF | TGTGCCAGCAGCCCAAGGGCTAGCGGGGGGGAAGCAGATACGCAGTATTTT | . | TRBV7-2 | TRBD2 | TRBJ2-3
CSARSTVRWSTQDTEAFF | TGCAGTGCTAGGTCGACAGTTAGATGGAGTACTCAGGACACTGAAGCTTTCTTT | . | TRBV20-1 | . | TRBJ1-1